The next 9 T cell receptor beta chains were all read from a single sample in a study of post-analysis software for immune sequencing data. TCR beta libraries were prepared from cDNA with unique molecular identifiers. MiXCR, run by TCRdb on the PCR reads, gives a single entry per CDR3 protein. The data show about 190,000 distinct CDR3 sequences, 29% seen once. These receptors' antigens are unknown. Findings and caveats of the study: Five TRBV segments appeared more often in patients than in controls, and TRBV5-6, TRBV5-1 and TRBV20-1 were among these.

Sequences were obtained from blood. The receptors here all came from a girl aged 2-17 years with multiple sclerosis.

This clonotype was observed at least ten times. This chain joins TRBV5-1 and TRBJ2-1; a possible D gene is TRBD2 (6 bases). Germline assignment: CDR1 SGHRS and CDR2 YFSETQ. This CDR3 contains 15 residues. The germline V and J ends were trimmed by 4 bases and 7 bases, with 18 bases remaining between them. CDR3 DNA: TGCGCCAGCAGCCCTACTACCTCCGGAGGGAATGAGCAGTTCTTC. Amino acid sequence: CASSPTTSGGNEQFF.

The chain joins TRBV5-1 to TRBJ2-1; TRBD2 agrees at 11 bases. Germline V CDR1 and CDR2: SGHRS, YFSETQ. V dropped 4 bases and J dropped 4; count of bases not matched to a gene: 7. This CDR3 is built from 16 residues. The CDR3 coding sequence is TGCGCCAGCAGCCTTCCGACTAGCGGGGAATACAATGAGCAGTTCTTC. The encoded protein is CASSLPTSGEYNEQFF.

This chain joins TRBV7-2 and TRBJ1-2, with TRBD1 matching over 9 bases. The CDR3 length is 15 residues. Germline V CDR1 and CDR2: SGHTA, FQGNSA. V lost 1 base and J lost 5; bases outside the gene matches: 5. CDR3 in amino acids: CASSLEGQGSYGYTF. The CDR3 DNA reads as TGTGCCAGCAGCTTAGAGGGACAGGGTAGTTATGGCTACACCTTC.

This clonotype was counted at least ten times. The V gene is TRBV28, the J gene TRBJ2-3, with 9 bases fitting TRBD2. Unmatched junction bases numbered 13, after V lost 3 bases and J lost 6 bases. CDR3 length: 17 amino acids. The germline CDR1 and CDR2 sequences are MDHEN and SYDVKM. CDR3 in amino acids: CASSFWGLATPVDTQYF. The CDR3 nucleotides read TGTGCCAGCAGTTTCTGGGGACTAGCTACCCCAGTCGATACGCAGTATTTT.

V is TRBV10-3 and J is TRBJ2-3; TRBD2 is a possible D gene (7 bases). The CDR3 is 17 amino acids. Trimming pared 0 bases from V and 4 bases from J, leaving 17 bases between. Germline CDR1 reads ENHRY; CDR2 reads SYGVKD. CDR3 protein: CAISESTGRGAADTQYF. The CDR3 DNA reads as TGTGCCATCAGTGAGTCGACGGGACGGGGGGCCGCAGATACGCAGTATTTT.

The CDR3 is CASKGQGYEQYF. CDR3 bases: TGTGCCAGCAAGGGACAGGGGTACGAGCAGTACTTC. The chain joins TRBV28 to TRBJ2-7; 10 positions match TRBD1. Trimming took 7 bases from V and 4 from J; bases not matched to a gene: 1. From germline, CDR1 is MDHEN and CDR2 SYDVKM. This CDR3 contains 12 residues.

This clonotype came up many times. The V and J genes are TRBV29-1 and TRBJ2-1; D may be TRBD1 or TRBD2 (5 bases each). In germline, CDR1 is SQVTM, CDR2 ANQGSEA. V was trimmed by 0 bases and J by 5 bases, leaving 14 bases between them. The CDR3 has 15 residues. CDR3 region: CSVEDHSGRNNEQFF. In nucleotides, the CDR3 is TGCAGCGTTGAAGATCATTCGGGGCGGAACAATGAGCAGTTCTTC.

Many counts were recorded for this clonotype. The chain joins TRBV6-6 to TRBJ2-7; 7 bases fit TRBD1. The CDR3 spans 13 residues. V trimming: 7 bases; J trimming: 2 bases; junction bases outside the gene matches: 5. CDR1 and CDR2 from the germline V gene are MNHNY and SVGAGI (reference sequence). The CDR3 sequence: CASKRDSTYEQYF. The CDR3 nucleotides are TGTGCCAGCAAGAGGGACAGTACCTACGAGCAGTACTTC.

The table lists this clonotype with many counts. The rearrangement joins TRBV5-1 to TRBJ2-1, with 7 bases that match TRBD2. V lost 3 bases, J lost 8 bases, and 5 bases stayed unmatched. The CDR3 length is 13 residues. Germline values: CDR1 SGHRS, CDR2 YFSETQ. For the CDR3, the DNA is TGCGCCAGCAGCTCCGGGACTAAGGATGAGCAGTTCTTC. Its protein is CASSSGTKDEQFF.